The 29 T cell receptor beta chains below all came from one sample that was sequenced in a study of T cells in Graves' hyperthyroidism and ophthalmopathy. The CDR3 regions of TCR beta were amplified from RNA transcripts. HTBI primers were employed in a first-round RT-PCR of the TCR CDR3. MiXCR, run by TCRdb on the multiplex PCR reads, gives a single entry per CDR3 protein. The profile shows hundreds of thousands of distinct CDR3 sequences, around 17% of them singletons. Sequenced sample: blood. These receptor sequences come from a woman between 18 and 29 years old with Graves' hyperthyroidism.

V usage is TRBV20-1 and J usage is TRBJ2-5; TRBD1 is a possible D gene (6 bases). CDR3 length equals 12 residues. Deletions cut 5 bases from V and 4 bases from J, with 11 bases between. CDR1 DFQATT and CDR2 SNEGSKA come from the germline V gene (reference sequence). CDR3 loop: CSAADRRETQYF. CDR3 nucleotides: TGCAGTGCTGCCGACAGGCGAGAGACCCAGTACTTC.

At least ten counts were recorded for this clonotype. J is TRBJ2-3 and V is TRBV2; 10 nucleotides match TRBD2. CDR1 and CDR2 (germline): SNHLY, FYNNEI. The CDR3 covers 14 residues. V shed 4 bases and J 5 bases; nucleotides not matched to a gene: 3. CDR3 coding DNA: TGTGCCAGCAGTGCAACTAGCGGGATAGATACGCAGTATTTT. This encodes CASSATSGIDTQYF.

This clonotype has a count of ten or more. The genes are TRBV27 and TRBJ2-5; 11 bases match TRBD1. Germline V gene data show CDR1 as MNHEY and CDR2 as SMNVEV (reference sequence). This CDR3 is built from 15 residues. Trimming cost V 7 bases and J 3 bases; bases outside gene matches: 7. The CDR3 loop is CASKPRDRGEETQYF. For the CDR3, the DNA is TGTGCCAGCAAGCCCCGGGACAGGGGGGAAGAGACCCAGTACTTC.

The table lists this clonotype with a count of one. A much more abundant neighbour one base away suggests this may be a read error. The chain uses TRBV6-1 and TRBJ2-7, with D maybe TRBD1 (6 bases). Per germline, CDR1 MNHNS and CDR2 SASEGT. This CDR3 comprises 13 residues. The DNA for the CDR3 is TGTGCCAGCTCTATACAGGGTACCTACGAGCAGCACTTC. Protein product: CASSIQGTYEQHF.

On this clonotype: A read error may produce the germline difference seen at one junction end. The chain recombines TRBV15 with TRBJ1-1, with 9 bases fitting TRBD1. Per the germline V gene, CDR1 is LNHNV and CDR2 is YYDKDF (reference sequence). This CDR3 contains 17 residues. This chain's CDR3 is CATSRLLGTGFSTEASF. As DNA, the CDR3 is TGTGCCACCAGCAGGCTATTAGGGACAGGGTTCTCCACTGAAGCTTCCTTT.

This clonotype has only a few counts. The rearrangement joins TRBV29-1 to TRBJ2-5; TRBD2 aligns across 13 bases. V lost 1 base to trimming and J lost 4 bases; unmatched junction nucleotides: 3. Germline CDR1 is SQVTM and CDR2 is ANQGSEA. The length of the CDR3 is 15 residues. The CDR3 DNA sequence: TGCAGCGTTGAAGGACTAGCGGGAGGTCGAGAGACCCAGTACTTC. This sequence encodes CSVEGLAGGRETQYF.

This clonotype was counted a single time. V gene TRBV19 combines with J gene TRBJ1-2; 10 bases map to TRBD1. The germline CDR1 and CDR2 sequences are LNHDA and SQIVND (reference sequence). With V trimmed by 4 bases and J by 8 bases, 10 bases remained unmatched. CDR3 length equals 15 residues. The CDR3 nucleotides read TGTGCCAGTAGTAAAGAGGACAGGGGGATTGCGGGCTACACCTTC. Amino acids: CASSKEDRGIAGYTF.

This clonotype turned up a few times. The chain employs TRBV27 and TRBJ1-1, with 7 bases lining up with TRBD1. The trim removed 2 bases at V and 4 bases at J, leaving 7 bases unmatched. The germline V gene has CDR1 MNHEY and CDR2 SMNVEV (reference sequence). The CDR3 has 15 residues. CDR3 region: CASSLRRQGGTEAFF. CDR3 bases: TGTGCCAGCAGTTTAAGGAGACAGGGTGGCACTGAAGCTTTCTTT.

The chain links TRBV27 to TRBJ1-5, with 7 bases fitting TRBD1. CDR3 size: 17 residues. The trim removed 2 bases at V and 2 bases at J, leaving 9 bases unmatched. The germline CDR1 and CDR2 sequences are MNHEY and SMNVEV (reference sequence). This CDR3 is CASSLRQGWSGNQPQHF. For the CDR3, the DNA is TGTGCCAGCAGTTTAAGACAGGGTTGGAGTGGCAATCAGCCCCAGCATTTT.

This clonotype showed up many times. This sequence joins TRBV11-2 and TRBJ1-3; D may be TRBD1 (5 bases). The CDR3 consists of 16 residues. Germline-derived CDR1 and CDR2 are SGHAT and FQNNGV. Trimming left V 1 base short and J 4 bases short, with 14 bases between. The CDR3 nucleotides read TGTGCCAGCAGCTTAGCGGACGCAAGACAGGGAAACACCATATATTTT. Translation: CASSLADARQGNTIYF.

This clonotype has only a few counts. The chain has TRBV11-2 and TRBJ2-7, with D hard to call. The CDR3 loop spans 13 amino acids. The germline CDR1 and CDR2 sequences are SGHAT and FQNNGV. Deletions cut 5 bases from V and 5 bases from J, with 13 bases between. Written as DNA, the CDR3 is TGTGCCAGCAGCCTAAACGGTCTTAACGAGCAGTACTTC. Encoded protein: CASSLNGLNEQYF.

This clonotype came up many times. The CDR3 reads CASRLQGGVSYEQYF. The CDR3 bases are TGTGCCAGCAGGCTCCAGGGAGGTGTATCCTACGAGCAGTACTTC. The chain couples TRBV6-1 to TRBJ2-7; possibly TRBD2 for D (6 bases). Germline V gene data show CDR1 as MNHNS and CDR2 as SASEGT. The CDR3 sequence is 15 residues long. The V end was cut by 6 bases, the J end by 1 base, with 16 bases between.

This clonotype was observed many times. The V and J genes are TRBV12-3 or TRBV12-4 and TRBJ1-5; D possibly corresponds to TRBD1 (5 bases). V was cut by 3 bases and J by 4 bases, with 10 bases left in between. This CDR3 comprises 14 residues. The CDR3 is CASSFRQLNQPQHF. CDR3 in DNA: TGTGCCAGCAGTTTCCGACAGCTGAATCAGCCCCAGCATTTT.

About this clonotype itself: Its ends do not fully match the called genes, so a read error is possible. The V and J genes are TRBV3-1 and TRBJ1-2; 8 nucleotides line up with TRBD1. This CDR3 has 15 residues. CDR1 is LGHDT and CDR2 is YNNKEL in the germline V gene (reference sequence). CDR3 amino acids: CASSPGGQVNCGYTF. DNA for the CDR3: TGTGCCAGCAGCCCCGGGGGACAGGTGAACTGTGGCTACACCTTC.

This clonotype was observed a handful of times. CDR3 in DNA: TGTGCCAGCAGTTTGACAGGGGTTAATGAAAAACTGTTTTTT. Encoded protein: CASSLTGVNEKLFF. The genes are TRBV12-3 or TRBV12-4 and TRBJ1-4, with 8 positions matching TRBD1. The CDR3 has 14 residues. The V gene end was trimmed by 3 bases and the J gene end by 4 bases; junction bases not matched to a gene: 1.

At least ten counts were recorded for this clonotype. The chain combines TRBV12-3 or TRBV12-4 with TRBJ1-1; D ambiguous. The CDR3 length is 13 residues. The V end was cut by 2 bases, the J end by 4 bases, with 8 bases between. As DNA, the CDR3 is TGTGCCAGCAGTTTATCCGATGGCACTGAAGCTTTCTTT. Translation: CASSLSDGTEAFF.

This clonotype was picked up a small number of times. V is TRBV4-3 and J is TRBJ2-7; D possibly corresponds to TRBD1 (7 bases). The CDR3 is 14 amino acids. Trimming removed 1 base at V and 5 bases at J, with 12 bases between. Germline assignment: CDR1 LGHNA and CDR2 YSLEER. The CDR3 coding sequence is TGCGCCAGCAGCCAAGGACAGGGAGGCCACGAGCAGTACTTC. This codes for CASSQGQGGHEQYF.

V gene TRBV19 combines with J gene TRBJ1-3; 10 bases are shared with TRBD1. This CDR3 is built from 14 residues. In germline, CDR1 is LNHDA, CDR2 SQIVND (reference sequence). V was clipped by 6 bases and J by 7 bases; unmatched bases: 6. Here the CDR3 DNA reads TGTGCCAGTAGGCCGACAGGGGGCCTGAACACCATATATTTT. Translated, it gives CASRPTGGLNTIYF. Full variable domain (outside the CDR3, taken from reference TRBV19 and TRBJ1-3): DGGITQSPKYLFRKEGQNVTLSCEQNLNHDAMYWYRQDPGQGLRLIYYSQIVNDFQKGDIAEGYSVSREKKESFPLTVTSAQKNPTAFYLCASRPTGGLNTIYFGEGSWLTVV.

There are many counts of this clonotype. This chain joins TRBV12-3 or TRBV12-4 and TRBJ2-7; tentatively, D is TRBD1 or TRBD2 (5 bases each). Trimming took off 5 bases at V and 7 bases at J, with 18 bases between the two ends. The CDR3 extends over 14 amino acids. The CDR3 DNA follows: TGTGCCAGCAGTCGCCCGGGACGGGCGTGGGAGCAGTACTTC. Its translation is CASSRPGRAWEQYF.

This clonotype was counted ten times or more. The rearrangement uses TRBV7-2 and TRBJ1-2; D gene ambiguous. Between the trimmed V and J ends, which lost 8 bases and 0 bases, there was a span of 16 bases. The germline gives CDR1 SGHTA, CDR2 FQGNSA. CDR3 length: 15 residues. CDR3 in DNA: TGTGCCAGCTTTTTCGGTCAGGACGCTAACTATGGCTACACCTTC. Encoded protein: CASFFGQDANYGYTF.

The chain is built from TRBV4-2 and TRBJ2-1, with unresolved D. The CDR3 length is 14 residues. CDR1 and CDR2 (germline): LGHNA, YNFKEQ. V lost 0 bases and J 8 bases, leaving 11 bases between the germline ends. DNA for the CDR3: TGTGCCAGCAGCCAAGAACGGTGGAACCATGAGCAGTTCTTC. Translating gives CASSQERWNHEQFF.

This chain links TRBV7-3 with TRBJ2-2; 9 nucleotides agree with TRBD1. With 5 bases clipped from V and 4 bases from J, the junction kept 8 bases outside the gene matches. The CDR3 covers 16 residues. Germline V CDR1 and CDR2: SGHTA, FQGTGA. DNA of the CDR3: TGTGCCAGCAGCATCAACAGGGGGCCCGGCACCGGGGAGCTGTTTTTT. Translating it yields CASSINRGPGTGELFF.

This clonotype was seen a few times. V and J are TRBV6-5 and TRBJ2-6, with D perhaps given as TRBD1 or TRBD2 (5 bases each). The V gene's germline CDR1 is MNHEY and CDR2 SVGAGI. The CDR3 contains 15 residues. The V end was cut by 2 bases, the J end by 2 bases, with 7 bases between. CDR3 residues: CASSYRDPGANVLTF. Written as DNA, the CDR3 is TGTGCCAGCAGTTACCGGGACCCTGGGGCCAACGTCCTGACTTTC.

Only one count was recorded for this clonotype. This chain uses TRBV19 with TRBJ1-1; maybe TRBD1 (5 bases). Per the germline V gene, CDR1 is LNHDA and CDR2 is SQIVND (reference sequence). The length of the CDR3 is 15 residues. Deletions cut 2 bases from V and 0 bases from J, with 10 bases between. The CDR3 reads CASSIPGQMNTEAFF. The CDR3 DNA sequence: TGTGCCAGTAGTATACCGGGGCAGATGAACACTGAAGCTTTCTTT.

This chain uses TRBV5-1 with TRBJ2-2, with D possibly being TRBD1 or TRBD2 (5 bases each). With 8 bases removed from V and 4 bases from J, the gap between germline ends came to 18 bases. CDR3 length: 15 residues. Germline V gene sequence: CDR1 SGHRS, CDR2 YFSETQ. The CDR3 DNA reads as TGCGCCAGTAGCCCCGGGGCGCTGGGCACCGGGGAGCTGTTTTTT. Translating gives CASSPGALGTGELFF.

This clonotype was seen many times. CDR3 nucleotide sequence: TGCGCCAGCAGCTCCGGGACTAGCGCGCTCAATGAGCAGTTCTTC. Protein product: CASSSGTSALNEQFF. V gene TRBV5-1 combines with J gene TRBJ2-1; 10 bases match TRBD2. The germline CDR1 and CDR2 sequences are SGHRS and YFSETQ. CDR3 length equals 15 residues. Unmatched junction bases numbered 6, after V lost 3 bases and J lost 6 bases.

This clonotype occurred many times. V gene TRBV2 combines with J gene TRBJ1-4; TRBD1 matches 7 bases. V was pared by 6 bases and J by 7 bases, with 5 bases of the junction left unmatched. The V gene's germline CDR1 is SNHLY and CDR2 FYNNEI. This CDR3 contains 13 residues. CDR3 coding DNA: TGTGCCAGCAGGGGGACAGAAGGTGAAAAACTGTTTTTT. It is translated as CASRGTEGEKLFF.

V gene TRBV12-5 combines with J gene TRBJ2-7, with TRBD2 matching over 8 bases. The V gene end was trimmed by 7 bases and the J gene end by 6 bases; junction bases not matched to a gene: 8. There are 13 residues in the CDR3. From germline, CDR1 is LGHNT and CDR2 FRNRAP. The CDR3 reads CASAGGGVGEQYF. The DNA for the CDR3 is TGTGCTAGTGCCGGGGGGGGGGTAGGCGAGCAGTACTTC.

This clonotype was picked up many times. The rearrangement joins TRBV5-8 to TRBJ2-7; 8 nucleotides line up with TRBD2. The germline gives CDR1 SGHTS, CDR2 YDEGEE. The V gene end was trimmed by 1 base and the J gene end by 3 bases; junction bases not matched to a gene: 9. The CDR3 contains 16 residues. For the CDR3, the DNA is TGTGCCAGCAGCTTGTGCCGGCGGGAGGCAAGCTACGAGCAGTACTTC. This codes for CASSLCRREASYEQYF.